A selection of T cell receptor beta chains follows, all from one sample in a study of circulating and synovial CD4+ cells in juvenile arthritis. Here immunoSEQ multiplex PCR was the method, and the copy in TCRdb shows in-frame clones only, minus some. Of more than 2,500 clones listed, 88% were seen once; the top ten hold about 3.2%. Sequenced input: HLA-DR+ CD4+ T cells from blood. All receptors come from a human donor with juvenile idiopathic arthritis. CDR3s include the opening cysteine and the closing phenylalanine or tryptophan. The D gene is left open where the match is weak. Clone size, where shown, is once, few, many, or a class for clones that have expanded.

TRBV18	TRBD1	TRBJ1-2	.	TGTGCCAGCTCAGAAGCACAGGGGTCCTTTAACTATGGCTACACCTTC	CASSEAQGSFNYGYTF
TRBV4-1	.	TRBJ2-3	.	TGCGCCAGCAGCCAGAAACAGGGTCCAGATACGCAGTATTTT	CASSQKQGPDTQYF
TRBV4-2	.	TRBJ2-1	.	TGTGCCAGCAGCCAAGACGTGAGCTCCTACAATGAGCAGTTCTTC	CASSQDVSSYNEQFF
TRBV5-5	.	TRBJ1-1	.	TGTGCCAGCAGCCCCTGGGGGGCTGAAGCTTTCTTT	CASSPWGAEAFF
TRBV2	.	TRBJ1-1	.	TGTGCCAGCAGTGAATCGGGGATAATGGTCACTGAAGCTTTCTTT	CASSESGIMVTEAFF
TRBV10-3	.	TRBJ1-3	few	TGTGCCATCAGTGAGTCGTCGGGAGGAACTGGAAACACCATATATTTT	CAISESSGGTGNTIYF
TRBV7-2	.	TRBJ2-2	.	TGTGCCAGCAGCTTAATCTCGACCGGGGAGCTGTTTTTT	CASSLISTGELFF
TRBV5-1	TRBD2	TRBJ2-5	.	TGCGCCAGCTCATTCGGGGGGGAGACCCAGTACTTC	CASSFGGETQYF
TRBV5-1	TRBD1	TRBJ1-5	.	TGCGCCAGCAGCCCGGACAGGGCGGATCAGCCCCAGCATTTT	CASSPDRADQPQHF
TRBV5-4	.	TRBJ1-5	.	TGTGCCAGCAGCTTGGGGGGAGATCGAAATCAGCCCCAGCATTTT	CASSLGGDRNQPQHF
TRBV11-2	TRBD2	TRBJ2-2	.	TGTGCCAGCAGCTACGATCCGGGACTAGCGAACACCGGGGAGCTGTTTTTT	CASSYDPGLANTGELFF
TRBV5-1	TRBD1	TRBJ2-1	.	TGCGCCAGCAGCTCCGGACAGGTTAACAATGAGCAGTTCTTC	CASSSGQVNNEQFF
TRBV7-8	TRBD1	TRBJ2-3	.	TGTGCCAGCAGCGGCAACGACAGGGGGTCCACAGATACGCAGTATTTT	CASSGNDRGSTDTQYF
TRBV7-2	.	TRBJ2-2	.	TGTGCCAGCAGCTTTGGGGGGACCGGGATGGGGGAGCTGTTTTTT	CASSFGGTGMGELFF
TRBV7-2	TRBD1	TRBJ2-2	.	TGTGCCAGCAGCCCCCAGGACAGGCACACAACCCCCAGGGAGCTGTTTTTT	CASSPQDRHTTPRELFF
TRBV6-5	TRBD2	TRBJ2-7	once	TGTGCCAGCAGCCCACTAGCGGGAGAGCAAGAGCAGTACTTC	CASSPLAGEQEQYF
TRBV15	.	TRBJ1-5	.	TGTGCCACCAGCAGAGGTCAGGGCTCGAATCAGCCCCAGCATTTT	CATSRGQGSNQPQHF
TRBV7-9	.	TRBJ2-3	.	TGTGCCAGCAGCTCACTCAGCGGAGCCTTCGTGGATACGCAGTATTTT	CASSSLSGAFVDTQYF
TRBV5-4	TRBD2	TRBJ2-7	.	TGTGCCAGCAGCTTGCACGGGGGGAGTAGCGCCTACGAGCAGTACTTC	CASSLHGGSSAYEQYF
TRBV7-2	TRBD1	TRBJ2-2	.	TGTGCCAGCAGCCCGGGCCCCGACAGGGGGCGCACCGGGGAGCTGTTTTTT	CASSPGPDRGRTGELFF
TRBV10-3	TRBD1	TRBJ1-1	few	TGTGCCATCAGTGATCTGACAGGGGGGAACACTGAAGCTTTCTTT	CAISDLTGGNTEAFF
TRBV4-2	TRBD1	TRBJ2-5	.	TGTGCCAGCAGCCAGTCAGACAGGGTCGAGACCCAGTACTTC	CASSQSDRVETQYF
TRBV7-2	.	TRBJ2-3	.	TGTGCCAGCAGCTTAACCTTCTCCCACTCAGATACGCAGTATTTT	CASSLTFSHSDTQYF
TRBV28	.	TRBJ1-1	.	TGTGCCAGCAATCCAGGGAGGGGCACTGAAGCTTTCTTT	CASNPGRGTEAFF
TRBV6-6	TRBD2	TRBJ2-3	.	TGTGCCAGCATCCGCGGGGGGGCCACAGATACGCAGTATTTT	CASIRGGATDTQYF
TRBV29-1	TRBD1	TRBJ2-7	.	TGCAGCGCTGGGACAGGGGCGACTAGCGAGCAGTACTTC	CSAGTGATSEQYF
TRBV7-2	TRBD1	TRBJ2-7	.	TGTGCCAGCAGCTTAATACCCCAGGGGGCACTCTACGAGCAGTACTTC	CASSLIPQGALYEQYF
TRBV25-1	.	TRBJ2-7	.	TGTGCCAGCAACGGGGGAATAGGCGAGCAGTACTTC	CASNGGIGEQYF
TRBV4-1	.	TRBJ2-1	.	TGCGCCAGCAGCCCGAGGGAGGCCTTTTACAATGAGCAGTTCTTC	CASSPREAFYNEQFF
TRBV5-8	TRBD1	TRBJ1-4	few	TGTGCCAGCAGCTCTTGGACAGGGTTAAGGGAAAAACTGTTTTTT	CASSSWTGLREKLFF
TRBV12-5	TRBD1	TRBJ1-5	few	TGTGCTAGTGGTTTGGTAATAGGGGGCGAGCAGCCCCAGCATTTT	CASGLVIGGEQPQHF
TRBV6-4	TRBD1	TRBJ1-2	.	TGTGCCAGCAGTCAATACCCAAATCCTGACAGGGTGATAGCTAACTATGGCTACACCTTC	CASSQYPNPDRVIANYGYTF
TRBV9	.	TRBJ2-1	.	TGTGCCAGCAGCGTAGATGAGGTGGCTGAGCAGTTCTTC	CASSVDEVAEQFF
TRBV25-1	.	TRBJ1-2	once	TGTGCCAGCAGCCCCTCCGCGTATGGCTACACCTTC	CASSPSAYGYTF
TRBV6-6	.	TRBJ2-7	.	TGTGCCAGCAACGGACACTCCGGCGAGCAGTACTTC	CASNGHSGEQYF